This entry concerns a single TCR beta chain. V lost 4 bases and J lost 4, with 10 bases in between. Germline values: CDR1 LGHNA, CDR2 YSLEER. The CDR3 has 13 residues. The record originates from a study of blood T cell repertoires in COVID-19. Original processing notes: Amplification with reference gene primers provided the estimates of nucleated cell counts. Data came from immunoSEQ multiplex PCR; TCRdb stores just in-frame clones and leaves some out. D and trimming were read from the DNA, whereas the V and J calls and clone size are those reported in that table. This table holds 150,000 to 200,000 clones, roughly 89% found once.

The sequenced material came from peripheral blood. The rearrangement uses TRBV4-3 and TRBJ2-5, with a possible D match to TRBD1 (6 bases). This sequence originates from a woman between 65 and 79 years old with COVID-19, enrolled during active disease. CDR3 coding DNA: TGCGCCAGCAGCCTCGACAGGCTAGAGACCCAGTACTTC. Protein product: CASSLDRLETQYF.